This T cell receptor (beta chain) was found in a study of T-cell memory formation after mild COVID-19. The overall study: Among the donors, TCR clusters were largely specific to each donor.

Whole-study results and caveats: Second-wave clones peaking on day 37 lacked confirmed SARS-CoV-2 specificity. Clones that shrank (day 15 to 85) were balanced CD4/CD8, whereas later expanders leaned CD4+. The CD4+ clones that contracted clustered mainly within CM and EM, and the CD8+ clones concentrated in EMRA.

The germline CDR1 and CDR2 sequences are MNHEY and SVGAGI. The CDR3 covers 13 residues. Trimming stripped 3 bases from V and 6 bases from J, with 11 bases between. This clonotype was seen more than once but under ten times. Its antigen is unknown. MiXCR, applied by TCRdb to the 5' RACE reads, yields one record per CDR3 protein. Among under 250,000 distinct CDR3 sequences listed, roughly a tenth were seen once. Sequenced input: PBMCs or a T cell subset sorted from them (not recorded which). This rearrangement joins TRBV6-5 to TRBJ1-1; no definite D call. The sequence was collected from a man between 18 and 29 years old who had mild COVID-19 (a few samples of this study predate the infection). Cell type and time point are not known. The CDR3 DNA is TGTGCCAGCAGTTATCTAGGGCGGTCTGAAGCTTTCTTT. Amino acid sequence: CASSYLGRSEAFF.